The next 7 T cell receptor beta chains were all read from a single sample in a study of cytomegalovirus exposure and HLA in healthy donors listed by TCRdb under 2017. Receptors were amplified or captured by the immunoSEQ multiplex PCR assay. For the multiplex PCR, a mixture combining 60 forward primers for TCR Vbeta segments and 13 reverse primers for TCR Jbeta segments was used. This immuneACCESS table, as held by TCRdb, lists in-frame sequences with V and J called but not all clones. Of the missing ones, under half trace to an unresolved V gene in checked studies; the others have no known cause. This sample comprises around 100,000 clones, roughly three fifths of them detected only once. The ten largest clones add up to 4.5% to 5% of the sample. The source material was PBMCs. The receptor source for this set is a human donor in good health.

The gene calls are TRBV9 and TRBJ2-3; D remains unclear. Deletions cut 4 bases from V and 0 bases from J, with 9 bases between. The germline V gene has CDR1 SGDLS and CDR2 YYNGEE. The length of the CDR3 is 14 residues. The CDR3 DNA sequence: TGTGCCAGCAGCCTAGGAGCTAGCACAGATACGCAGTATTTT. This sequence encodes CASSLGASTDTQYF. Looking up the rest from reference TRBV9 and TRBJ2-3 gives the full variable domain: DSGVTQTPKHLITATGQRVTLRCSPRSGDLSVYWYQQSLDQGLQFLIQYYNGEERAKGNILERFSAQQFPDLHSELNLSSLELGDSALYFCASSLGASTDTQYFGPGTRLTVL.

DNA of the CDR3: TGTGCCAGCTCACCGATGGAGGGGTACTACAATGAGCAGTTCTTC. The encoded protein is CASSPMEGYYNEQFF. This chain uses TRBV18 with TRBJ2-1; TRBD2 is a possible D gene (6 bases). The CDR3 sequence is 15 residues long. V was cut by 3 bases and J by 3 bases, with 12 bases left in between. The germline gives CDR1 KGHSH, CDR2 LQKENI.

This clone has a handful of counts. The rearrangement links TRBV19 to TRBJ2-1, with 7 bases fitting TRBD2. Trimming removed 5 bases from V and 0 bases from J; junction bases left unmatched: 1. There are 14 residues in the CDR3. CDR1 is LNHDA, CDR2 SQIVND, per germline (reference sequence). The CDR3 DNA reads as TGTGCCAGTAGTCGCGGGAGCTCCTACAATGAGCAGTTCTTC. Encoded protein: CASSRGSSYNEQFF.

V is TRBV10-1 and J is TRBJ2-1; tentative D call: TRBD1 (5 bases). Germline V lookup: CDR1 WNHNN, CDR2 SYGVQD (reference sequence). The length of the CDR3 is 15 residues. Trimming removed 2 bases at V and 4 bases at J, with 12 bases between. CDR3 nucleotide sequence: TGCGCCAGCAGTGAGGGAAGGGGCACGTACAATGAGCAGTTCTTC. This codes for CASSEGRGTYNEQFF.

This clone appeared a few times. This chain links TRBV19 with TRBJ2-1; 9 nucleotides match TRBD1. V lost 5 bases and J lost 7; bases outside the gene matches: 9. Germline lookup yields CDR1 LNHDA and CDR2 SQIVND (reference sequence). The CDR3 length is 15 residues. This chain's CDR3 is CASSSDRGSGNEQFF. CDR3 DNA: TGTGCCAGTAGTTCGGACAGGGGATCTGGTAATGAGCAGTTCTTC.

DNA for the CDR3: TGCGCCAGCAGTGATAAGATGTTTTTGCGGGAAGAGGGGACTGAAGCTTTCTTT. Protein sequence: CASSDKMFLREEGTEAFF. The gene calls are TRBV10-2 and TRBJ1-1; possible D gene TRBD1, 5 bases. This CDR3 spans 18 amino acids. V was clipped by 3 bases and J by 5 bases, with 25 bases between them. Germline CDR1 WSHSY, CDR2 SAAADI.

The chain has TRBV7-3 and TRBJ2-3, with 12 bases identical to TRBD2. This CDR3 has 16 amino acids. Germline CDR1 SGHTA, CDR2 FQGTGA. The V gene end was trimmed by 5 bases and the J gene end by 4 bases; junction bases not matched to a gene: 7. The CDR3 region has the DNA TGTGCCAGCAGCCTACTAGCGGGAGGAGATCCAGATACGCAGTATTTT. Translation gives CASSLLAGGDPDTQYF.